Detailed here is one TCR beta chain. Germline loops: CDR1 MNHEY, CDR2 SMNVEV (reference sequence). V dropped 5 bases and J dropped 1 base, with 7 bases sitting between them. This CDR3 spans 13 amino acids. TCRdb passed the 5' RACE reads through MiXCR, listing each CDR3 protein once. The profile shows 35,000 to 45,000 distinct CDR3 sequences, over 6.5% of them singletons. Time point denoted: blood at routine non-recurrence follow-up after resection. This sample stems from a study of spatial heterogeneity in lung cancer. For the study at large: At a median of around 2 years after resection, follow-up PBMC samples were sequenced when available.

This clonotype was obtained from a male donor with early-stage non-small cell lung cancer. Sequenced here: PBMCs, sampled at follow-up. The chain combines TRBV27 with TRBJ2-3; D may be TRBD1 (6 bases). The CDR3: CASSRQGTDTQYF. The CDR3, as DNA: TGTGCCAGCAGTCGACAGGGCACAGATACGCAGTATTTT.